The 8 T cell receptor beta chains below were found in one sample sequenced in a study of blood T cell repertoires in COVID-19. Repertoires were generated with immunoSEQ multiplex PCR, while TCRdb's copy carries only in-frame clones and drops some. This repertoire shows about 150,000 clones, about 80% found once; its top ten account for about 31%. The source material was peripheral blood. Receptors originate from a woman aged 55-69 years with acute or convalescent COVID-19.

The J gene is TRBJ1-4, the V gene TRBV6-6; TRBD1 is a possible D gene (5 bases). The CDR3 is 15 residues long. The V end lost 6 bases, the J end lost 0 bases, and 11 bases lay between the germline ends. CDR1 is MNHNY, CDR2 SVGAGI, per germline (reference sequence). The CDR3 nucleotides read TGTGCCAGCAGACCTCCAGGGTCAACTAATGAAAAACTGTTTTTT. Residues: CASRPPGSTNEKLFF.

With respect to this clone: The identical CDR3 is also encoded by other nucleotide sequences in the sample. This CDR3 is CASSVGTYGTGEHEQYF. The CDR3 nucleotides read TGTGCCAGCAGCGTGGGGACCTACGGGACGGGGGAGCACGAGCAGTACTTC. The chain links TRBV9 to TRBJ2-7, with D maybe TRBD2 (6 bases). The V gene's germline CDR1 is SGDLS and CDR2 YYNGEE. Trimming took off 2 bases at V and 5 bases at J, with 23 bases between the two ends. The CDR3 sequence is 17 residues long.

J is TRBJ2-2 and V is TRBV27, with a tentative D call TRBD2 (6 bases). CDR1 and CDR2 (germline): MNHEY, SMNVEV (reference sequence). The CDR3 spans 19 residues. V was shortened by 7 bases and J by 1 base, with 25 bases between the two germline ends. In DNA, the CDR3 is TGTGCCAGCACTACCGCCCCGGGCGCGGGAATCAAGAACACCGGGGAGCTGTTTTTT. Its translation: CASTTAPGAGIKNTGELFF.

The chain is built from TRBV20-1 and TRBJ2-7, with D possibly being TRBD2 (5 bases). In germline, CDR1 is DFQATT, CDR2 SNEGSKA (reference sequence). Trimming stripped 3 bases from V and 4 bases from J, with 7 bases between. CDR3 length: 11 residues. Written as DNA, the CDR3 is TGCAGTGCTAGTCGGGGATACGAGCAGTACTTC. The encoded protein is CSASRGYEQYF.

The chain joins TRBV6-5 to TRBJ2-7; D is possibly TRBD2 (6 bases). CDR3 length: 15 amino acids. V lost 6 bases and J 0 bases, leaving 15 bases between the germline ends. Per germline, CDR1 MNHEY and CDR2 SVGAGI. Here the CDR3 DNA reads TGTGCCAGCAGAGAGGGTGGGACTGACTCCTACGAGCAGTACTTC. Residues: CASREGGTDSYEQYF.

The genes are TRBV23-1 and TRBJ1-3; perhaps TRBD1 as D (5 bases). TRBV23-1 is annotated as an ORF whose role is uncertain. The CDR3 sequence is 15 residues long. Trimming pared 2 bases from V and 4 bases from J, leaving 12 bases between. CDR3 sequence (DNA): TGCGCCAGCAGTCAAAGCAGGGAATCAGGAAACACCATATATTTT. Translation gives CASSQSRESGNTIYF.

V usage is TRBV7-9 and J usage is TRBJ1-3; 7 bases are a match to TRBD1. V shed 3 bases, J shed 6 bases, and the junction held 2 bases outside the gene matches. The CDR3 runs to 13 residues. Germline CDR1 and CDR2: SEHNR and FQNEAQ (reference sequence). Written as DNA, the CDR3 is TGTGCCAGCAGCTTCCAGGGGGAAAACACCATATATTTT. The encoded protein is CASSFQGENTIYF.

The gene calls are TRBV27 and TRBJ1-2; D is perhaps TRBD1 (6 bases). Trimming removed 3 bases at V and 1 base at J, with 12 bases between. The CDR3 totals 15 residues. The germline V gene encodes CDR1 MNHEY and CDR2 SMNVEV (reference sequence). The CDR3 DNA reads as TGTGCCAGCAGTTTTGGGGGCGGGGGTAACTATGGCTACACCTTC. This codes for CASSFGGGGNYGYTF.